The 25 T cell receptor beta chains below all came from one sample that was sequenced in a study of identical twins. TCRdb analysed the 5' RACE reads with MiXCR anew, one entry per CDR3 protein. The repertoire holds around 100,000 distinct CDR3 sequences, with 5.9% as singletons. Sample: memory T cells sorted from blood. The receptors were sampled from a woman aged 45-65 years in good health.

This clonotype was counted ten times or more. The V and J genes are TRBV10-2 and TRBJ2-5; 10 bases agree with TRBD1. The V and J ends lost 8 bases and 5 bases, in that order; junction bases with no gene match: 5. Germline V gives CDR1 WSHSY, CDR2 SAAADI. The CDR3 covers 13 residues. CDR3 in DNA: TGCGCCAGCCGCGGGACAGGGGTTGAGACCCAGTACTTC. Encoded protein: CASRGTGVETQYF.

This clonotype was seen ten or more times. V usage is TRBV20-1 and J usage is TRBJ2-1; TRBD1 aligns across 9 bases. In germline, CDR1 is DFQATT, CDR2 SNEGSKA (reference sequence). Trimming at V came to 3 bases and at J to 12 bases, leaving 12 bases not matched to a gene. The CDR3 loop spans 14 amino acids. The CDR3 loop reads CSARVTGTGRGQFF. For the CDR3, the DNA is TGCAGTGCTAGGGTAACCGGGACAGGGAGGGGGCAGTTCTTC.

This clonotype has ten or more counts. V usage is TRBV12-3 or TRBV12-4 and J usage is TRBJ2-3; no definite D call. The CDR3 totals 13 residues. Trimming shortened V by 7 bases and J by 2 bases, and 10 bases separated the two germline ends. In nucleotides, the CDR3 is TGTGCCAGCACCGGAAGGAACACAGATACGCAGTATTTT. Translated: CASTGRNTDTQYF.

In DNA, the CDR3 is TGTGCCAGCCTGTTCTCTGGGGCCAACGTCCTGACTTTC. The encoded protein is CASLFSGANVLTF. The chain couples TRBV11-2 to TRBJ2-6, with D hard to call. The CDR3 contains 13 residues. From germline, CDR1 is SGHAT and CDR2 FQNNGV. V lost 8 bases and J lost 0, with 5 bases in between. The full variable domain, in which reference TRBV11-2 and TRBJ2-6 provide the parts outside the CDR3, is EAGVAQSPRYKIIEKRQSVAFWCNPISGHATLYWYQQILGQGPKLLIQFQNNGVVDDSQLPKDRFSAERLKGVDSTLKIQPAKLEDSAVYLCASLFSGANVLTFGAGSRLTVL.

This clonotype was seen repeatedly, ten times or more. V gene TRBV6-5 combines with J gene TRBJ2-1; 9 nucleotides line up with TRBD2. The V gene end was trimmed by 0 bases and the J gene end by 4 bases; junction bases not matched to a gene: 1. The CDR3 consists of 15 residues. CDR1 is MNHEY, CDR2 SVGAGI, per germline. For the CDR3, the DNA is TGTGCCAGCAGTTACTCAGCGGGAGGTTACAATGAGCAGTTCTTC. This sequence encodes CASSYSAGGYNEQFF.

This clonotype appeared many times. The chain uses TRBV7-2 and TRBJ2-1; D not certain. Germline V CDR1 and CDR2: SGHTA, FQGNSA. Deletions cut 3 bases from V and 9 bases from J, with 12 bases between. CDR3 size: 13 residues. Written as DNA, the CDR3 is TGTGCCAGCAGCTTTCAGGCGATACTTGAGCAGTTCTTC. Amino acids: CASSFQAILEQFF.

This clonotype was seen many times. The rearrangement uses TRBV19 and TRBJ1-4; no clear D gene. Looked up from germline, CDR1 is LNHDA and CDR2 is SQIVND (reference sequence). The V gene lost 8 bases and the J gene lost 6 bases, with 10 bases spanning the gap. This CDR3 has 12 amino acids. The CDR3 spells CASAQVYEKLFF. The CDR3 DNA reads TGTGCCAGTGCCCAGGTGTATGAAAAACTGTTTTTT.

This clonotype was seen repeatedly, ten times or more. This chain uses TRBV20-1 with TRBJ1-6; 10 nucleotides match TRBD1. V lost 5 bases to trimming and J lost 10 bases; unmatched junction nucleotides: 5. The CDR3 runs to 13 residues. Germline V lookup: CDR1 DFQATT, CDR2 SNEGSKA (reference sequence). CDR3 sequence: CSAFGQGESPLHF. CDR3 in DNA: TGCAGTGCTTTCGGACAGGGGGAGTCACCCCTCCACTTT.

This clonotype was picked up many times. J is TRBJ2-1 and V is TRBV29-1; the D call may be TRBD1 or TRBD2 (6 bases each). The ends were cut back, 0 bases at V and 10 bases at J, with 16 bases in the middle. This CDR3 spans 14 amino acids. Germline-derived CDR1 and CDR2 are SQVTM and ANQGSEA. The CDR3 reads CSVEDGSGAGEQFF. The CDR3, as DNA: TGCAGCGTTGAAGACGGGTCGGGGGCTGGGGAGCAGTTCTTC.

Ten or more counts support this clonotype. The CDR3 coding sequence is TGTGCCAGCAGTTTTGGAGGGGGAGATACGCAGTATTTT. Its protein product is CASSFGGGDTQYF. The rearrangement joins TRBV12-3 or TRBV12-4 to TRBJ2-3; D possibly uses TRBD1 or TRBD2 (6 bases each). The CDR3 is 13 amino acids. The V end was cut by 3 bases, the J end by 5 bases, with 9 bases between.

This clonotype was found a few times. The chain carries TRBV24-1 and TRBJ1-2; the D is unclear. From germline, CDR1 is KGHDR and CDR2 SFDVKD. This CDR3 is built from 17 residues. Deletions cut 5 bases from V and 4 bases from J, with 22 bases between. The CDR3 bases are TGTGCCACCAGTGGTTGGGCAGCCGCACAACCACTCTATGGCTACACCTTC. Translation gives CATSGWAAAQPLYGYTF.

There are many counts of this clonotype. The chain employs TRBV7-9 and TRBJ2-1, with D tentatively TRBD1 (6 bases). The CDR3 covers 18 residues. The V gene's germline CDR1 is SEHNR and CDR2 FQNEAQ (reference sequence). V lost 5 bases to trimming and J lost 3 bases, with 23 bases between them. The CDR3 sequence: CASSPPQGGAGHYNEQFF. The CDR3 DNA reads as TGTGCCAGCAGCCCTCCCCAAGGGGGTGCAGGTCACTACAATGAGCAGTTCTTC.

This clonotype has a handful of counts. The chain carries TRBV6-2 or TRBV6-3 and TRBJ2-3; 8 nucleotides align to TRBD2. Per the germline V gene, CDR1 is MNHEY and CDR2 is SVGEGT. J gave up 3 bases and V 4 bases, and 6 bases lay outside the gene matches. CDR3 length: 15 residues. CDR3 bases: TGTGCCAGCAGTTCGGTTAGCGGGACTACAGATACGCAGTATTTT. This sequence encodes CASSSVSGTTDTQYF.

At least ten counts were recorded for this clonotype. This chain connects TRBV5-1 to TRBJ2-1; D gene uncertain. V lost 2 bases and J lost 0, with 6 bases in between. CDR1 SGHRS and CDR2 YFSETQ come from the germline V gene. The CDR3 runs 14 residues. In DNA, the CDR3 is TGCGCCAGCAGCTTTGTGGGCTCCTACAATGAGCAGTTCTTC. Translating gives CASSFVGSYNEQFF.

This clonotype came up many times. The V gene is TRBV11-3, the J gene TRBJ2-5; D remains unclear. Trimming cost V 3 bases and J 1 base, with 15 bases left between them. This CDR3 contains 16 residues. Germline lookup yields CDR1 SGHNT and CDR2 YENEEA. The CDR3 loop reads CASSFTISRVQETQYF. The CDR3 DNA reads TGTGCCAGCAGCTTTACGATCTCTAGGGTCCAAGAGACCCAGTACTTC.

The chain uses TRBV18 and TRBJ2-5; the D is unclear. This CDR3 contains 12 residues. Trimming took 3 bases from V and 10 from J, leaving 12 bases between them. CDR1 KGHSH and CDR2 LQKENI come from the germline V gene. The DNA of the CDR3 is TGTGCCAGCTCACCCACACGAGAATACCAGTACTTC. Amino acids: CASSPTREYQYF.

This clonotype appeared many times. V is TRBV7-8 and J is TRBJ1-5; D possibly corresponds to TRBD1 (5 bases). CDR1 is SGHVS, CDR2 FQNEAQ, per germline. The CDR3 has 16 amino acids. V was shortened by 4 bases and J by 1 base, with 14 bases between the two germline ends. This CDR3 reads CASSSMPPGSNQPQHF. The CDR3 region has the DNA TGTGCCAGCAGCTCAATGCCACCAGGGAGCAATCAGCCCCAGCATTTT.

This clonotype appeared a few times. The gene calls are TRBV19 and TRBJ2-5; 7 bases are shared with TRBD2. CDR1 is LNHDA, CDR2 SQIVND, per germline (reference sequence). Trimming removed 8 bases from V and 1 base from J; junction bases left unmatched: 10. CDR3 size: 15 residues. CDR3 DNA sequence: TGTGCCAGTTCACCTAATCTAGCGGTCCAAGAGACCCAGTACTTC. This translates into CASSPNLAVQETQYF.

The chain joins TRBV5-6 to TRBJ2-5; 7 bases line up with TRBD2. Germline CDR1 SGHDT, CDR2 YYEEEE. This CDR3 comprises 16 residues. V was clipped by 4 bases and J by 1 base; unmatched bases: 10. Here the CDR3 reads CASSTRDYGTQETQYF. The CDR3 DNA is TGTGCCAGCAGCACCCGGGACTACGGAACCCAAGAGACCCAGTACTTC. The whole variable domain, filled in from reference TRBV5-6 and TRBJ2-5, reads DAGVTQSPTHLIKTRGQQVTLRCSPKSGHDTVSWYQQALGQGPQFIFQYYEEEERQRGNFPDRFSGHQFPNYSSELNVNALLLGDSALYLCASSTRDYGTQETQYFGPGTRLLVL.

CDR3 residues: CSAKRRTSEGEQFF. The CDR3 DNA sequence: TGCAGTGCCAAACGTCGGACTAGCGAGGGTGAGCAGTTCTTC. This rearrangement joins TRBV20-1 to TRBJ2-1; 9 nucleotides agree with TRBD2. The ends lost 6 bases at V and 9 bases at J; junction bases unmatched: 12. The germline CDR1 and CDR2 sequences are DFQATT and SNEGSKA (reference sequence). This CDR3 spans 14 amino acids.

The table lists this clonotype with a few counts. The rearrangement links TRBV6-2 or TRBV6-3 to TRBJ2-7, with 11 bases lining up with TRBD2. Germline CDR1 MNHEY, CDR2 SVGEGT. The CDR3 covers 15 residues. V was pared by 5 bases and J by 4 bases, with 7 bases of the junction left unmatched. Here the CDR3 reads CASSASGLAVYEQYV. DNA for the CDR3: TGTGCCAGCAGTGCCTCGGGACTAGCGGTTTACGAGCAGTACGTC.

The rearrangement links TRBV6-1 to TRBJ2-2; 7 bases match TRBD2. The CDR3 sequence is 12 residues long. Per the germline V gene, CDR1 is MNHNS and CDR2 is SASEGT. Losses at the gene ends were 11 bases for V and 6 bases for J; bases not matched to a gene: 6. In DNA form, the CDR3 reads TGTGCCGAGGGTCGGGAGGCCGGGGAGCTGTTTTTT. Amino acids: CAEGREAGELFF.

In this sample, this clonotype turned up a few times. DNA of the CDR3: TGTGCCAGCAGCTCCGGACAGCCCCTTGAGCAGTACTTC. Encoded protein: CASSSGQPLEQYF. The chain carries TRBV5-6 and TRBJ2-7; D may be TRBD1 (6 bases). In germline, CDR1 is SGHDT, CDR2 YYEEEE. This CDR3 is 13 amino acids long. Trimming removed 3 bases at V and 7 bases at J, with 14 bases between.

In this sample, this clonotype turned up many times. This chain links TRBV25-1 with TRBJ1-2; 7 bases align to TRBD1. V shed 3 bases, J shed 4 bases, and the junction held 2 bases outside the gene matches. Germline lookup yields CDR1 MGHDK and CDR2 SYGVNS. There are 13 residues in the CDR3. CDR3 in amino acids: CASSEPGGYGYTF. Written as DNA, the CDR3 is TGTGCCAGCAGTGAGCCAGGGGGCTATGGCTACACCTTC.

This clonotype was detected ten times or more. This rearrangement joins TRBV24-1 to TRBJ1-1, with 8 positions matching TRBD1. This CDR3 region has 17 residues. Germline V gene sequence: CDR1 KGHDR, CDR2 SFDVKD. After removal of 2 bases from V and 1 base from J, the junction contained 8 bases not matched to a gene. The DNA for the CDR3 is TGTGCCACCAGTGATTCCGGGACAGGCTTTAAGAACACTGAAGCTTTCTTT. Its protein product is CATSDSGTGFKNTEAFF.